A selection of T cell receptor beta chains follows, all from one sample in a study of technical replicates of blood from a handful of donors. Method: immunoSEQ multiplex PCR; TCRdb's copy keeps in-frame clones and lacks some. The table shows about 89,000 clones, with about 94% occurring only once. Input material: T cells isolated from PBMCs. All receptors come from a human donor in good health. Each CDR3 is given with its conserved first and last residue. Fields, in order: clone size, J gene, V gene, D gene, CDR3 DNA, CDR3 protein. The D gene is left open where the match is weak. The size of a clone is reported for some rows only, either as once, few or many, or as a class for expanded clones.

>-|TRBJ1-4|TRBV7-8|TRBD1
TGTGCCAGCAGCTACAGACAGGGGCAAACTAATGAAAAACTGTTTTTT
CASSYRQGQTNEKLFF
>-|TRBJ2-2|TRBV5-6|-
TGTGCCAACTCAACGAAATTGCGCAGGGCGTCCGATCCCGGGGAGCTGTTTTTT
CANSTKLRRASDPGELFF
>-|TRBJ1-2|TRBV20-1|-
TGCAGTGCTAGTCTTCTCCGTGGCTACACCTTC
CSASLLRGYTF
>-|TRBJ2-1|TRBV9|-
TGTGCCAGCAGCGGCCTTACAGGGTTCCATGAGCAGTTCTTC
CASSGLTGFHEQFF
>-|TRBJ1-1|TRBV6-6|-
TGTGCCAGCATTACACCACAGGGCCCGAACACTGAAGCTTTCTTT
CASITPQGPNTEAFF
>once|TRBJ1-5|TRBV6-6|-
TGTGCCAGCAGTGGACAGAGCAATCAGCCCCAGCATTTT
CASSGQSNQPQHF
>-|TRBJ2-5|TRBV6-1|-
TGTGCCAGCAGCCTCCTGGGGAGCCGAGAGACCCAGTACTTC
CASSLLGSRETQYF
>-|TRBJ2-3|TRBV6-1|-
TGTGCCAGCAGTGTACAGTCGACAGATACGCAGTATTTT
CASSVQSTDTQYF
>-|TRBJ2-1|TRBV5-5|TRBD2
TGTGCCAGCAGTCTGGCTAGCGGAACATACAATGAGCAGTTCTTC
CASSLASGTYNEQFF
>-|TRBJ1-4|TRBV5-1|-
TGCGCCAGCAGCGACATCAGTGTGGGTAGTGAAAAACTGTTTTTT
CASSDISVGSEKLFF
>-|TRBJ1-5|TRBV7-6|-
TGTGCCAGCAGCTCGGGACAACGGAATCAGCCCCAGCATTTT
CASSSGQRNQPQHF
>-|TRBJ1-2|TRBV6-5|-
TGTGCCAGCAGTTACTCGTTCCAGGCCTATGGCTACACCTTC
CASSYSFQAYGYTF
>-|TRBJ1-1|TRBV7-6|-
TGTGCCAGCAGCTTAGCAACGGTGCCGGGATCCACTGAAGCTTTCTTT
CASSLATVPGSTEAFF
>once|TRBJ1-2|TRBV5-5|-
TGTGCCAGCAGCTTGTCGGCGGCTACTTATGGCTACACCTTC
CASSLSAATYGYTF
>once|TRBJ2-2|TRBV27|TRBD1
TGTGCCAGCAGTGTGGGGACAGCCGGGGAGCTGTTTTTT
CASSVGTAGELFF
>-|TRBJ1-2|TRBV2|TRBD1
TGTGCCAGCAGTCGGGACAGCAACTATGGCTACACCTTC
CASSRDSNYGYTF
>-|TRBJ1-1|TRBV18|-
TGTGCCAGCTCATCGGGGTCCCCCTACGCCACTGAAGCTTTCTTT
CASSSGSPYATEAFF
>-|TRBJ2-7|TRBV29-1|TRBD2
TGCAGCGTTGAAGATCCAGCGGGAGTGAACGAGCAGTACTTC
CSVEDPAGVNEQYF
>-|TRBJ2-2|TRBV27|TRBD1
TGTGCCAGCAGTTGGTTTCAGGGGGCGATCACCGGGGAGCTGTTTTTT
CASSWFQGAITGELFF